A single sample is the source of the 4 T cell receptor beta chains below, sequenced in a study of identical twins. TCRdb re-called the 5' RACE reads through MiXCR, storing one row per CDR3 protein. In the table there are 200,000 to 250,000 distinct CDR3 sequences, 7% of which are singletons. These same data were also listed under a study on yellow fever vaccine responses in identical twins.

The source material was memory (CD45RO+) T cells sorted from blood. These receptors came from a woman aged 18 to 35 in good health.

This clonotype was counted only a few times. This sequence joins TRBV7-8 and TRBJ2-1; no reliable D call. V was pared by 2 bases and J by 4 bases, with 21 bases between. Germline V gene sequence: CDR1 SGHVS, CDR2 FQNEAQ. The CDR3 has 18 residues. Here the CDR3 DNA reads TGTGCCAGCAGCTTAAGTCTTGGTTTGAGCGAGGTTTACAATGAGCAGTTCTTC. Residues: CASSLSLGLSEVYNEQFF.

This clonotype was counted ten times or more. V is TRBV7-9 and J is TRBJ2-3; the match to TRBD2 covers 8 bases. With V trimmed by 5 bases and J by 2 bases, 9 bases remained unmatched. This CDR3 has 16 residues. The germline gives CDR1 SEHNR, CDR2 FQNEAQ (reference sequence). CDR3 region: CASSPSLAVFTDTQYF. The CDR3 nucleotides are TGTGCCAGCAGCCCTTCACTAGCGGTCTTCACAGATACGCAGTATTTT. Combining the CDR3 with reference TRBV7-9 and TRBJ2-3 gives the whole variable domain DTGVSQNPRHKITKRGQNVTFRCDPISEHNRLYWYRQTLGQGPEFLTYFQNEAQLEKSRLLSDRFSAERPKGSFSTLEIQRTEQGDSAMYLCASSPSLAVFTDTQYFGPGTRLTVL.

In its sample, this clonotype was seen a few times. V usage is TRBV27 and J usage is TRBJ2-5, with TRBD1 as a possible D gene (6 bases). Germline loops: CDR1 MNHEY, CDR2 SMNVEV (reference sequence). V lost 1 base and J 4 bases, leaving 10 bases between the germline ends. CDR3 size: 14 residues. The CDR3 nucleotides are TGTGCCAGCAGTTTATTGGGGGCCGGAGAGACCCAGTACTTC. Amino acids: CASSLLGAGETQYF.

As DNA, the CDR3 is TGTGCCAGCCAGACTAGCGGGAGGGCTAATGAGCAGTTCTTC. Amino acid sequence: CASQTSGRANEQFF. The J gene is TRBJ2-1, the V gene TRBV3-1, with 14 bases aligning to TRBD2. The CDR3 loop spans 14 amino acids. The trim removed 8 bases at V and 7 bases at J, leaving 4 bases unmatched. Germline CDR1 reads LGHDT; CDR2 reads YNNKEL (reference sequence).